The rows below give T cell receptor beta chains drawn from one sample of a study of cytomegalovirus exposure and HLA in healthy donors. The data were produced by immunoSEQ multiplex PCR, yet TCRdb's version contains in-frame clones alone and is incomplete. The sample holds around 140,000 clones, around 77% seen once. Sequencing used PBMCs. Every receptor here comes from a male donor in good health and CMV-seropositive. The CDR3 runs from the conserved cysteine through the conserved F or W. A D gene is named only where the DNA matches it firmly. Part of the rows lack a size; the others show once, few, many or a class for expanded clones.

clone size	D gene	V gene	J gene	CDR3 protein	CDR3 DNA
NA	TRBD1	TRBV4-1	TRBJ1-5	CASSQGWDRNQPQHF	TGCGCCAGCAGCCAAGGTTGGGACAGAAATCAGCCCCAGCATTTT
NA	TRBD1	TRBV7-8	TRBJ1-1	CASSFRDRVVTEAFF	TGTGCCAGCAGCTTCCGAGACAGGGTTGTCACTGAAGCTTTCTTT
NA	NA	TRBV19	TRBJ1-1	CASTDLSFAEAFF	TGTGCCAGTACTGACTTAAGTTTTGCTGAAGCTTTCTTT
NA	TRBD2	TRBV11-2	TRBJ2-2	CASSLGLAGVTGELFF	TGTGCCAGCAGCTTAGGACTAGCGGGAGTCACCGGGGAGCTGTTTTTT
few	TRBD2	TRBV5-4	TRBJ2-2	CASSLRGLGLFF	TGTGCCAGCAGCTTGCGGGGACTAGGGCTGTTTTTT
NA	TRBD1	TRBV2	TRBJ2-1	CASRQGNNEQFF	TGTGCCAGCCGACAGGGGAACAATGAGCAGTTCTTC
NA	TRBD2	TRBV28	TRBJ2-7	CASSYRTSGGTYEQYF	TGTGCCAGCAGTTACCGGACTAGCGGGGGAACCTACGAGCAGTACTTC
few	TRBD2	TRBV2	TRBJ2-7	CASSEPAGTYEQYF	TGTGCCAGCAGTGAACCAGCGGGGACCTACGAGCAGTACTTC
once	NA	TRBV6-6	TRBJ1-2	CASSQIQGSGYTF	TGTGCCAGCAGCCAAATTCAGGGAAGTGGCTACACCTTC
NA	TRBD1	TRBV10-2	TRBJ2-6	CASSEGDRITSGANVLTF	TGCGCCAGCAGTGAGGGGGACAGGATAACCTCTGGGGCCAACGTCCTGACTTTC
NA	TRBD2	TRBV9	TRBJ2-1	CASSEWASGNNEQFF	TGTGCCAGCAGCGAGTGGGCTAGCGGCAACAATGAGCAGTTCTTC
NA	NA	TRBV5-5	TRBJ1-6	CASSLGRTDNNSPLHF	TGTGCCAGCAGCTTGGGTCGGACGGACAATAATTCACCCCTCCACTTT
NA	TRBD2	TRBV4-1	TRBJ2-1	CASSQGGTSGISNEQFF	TGCGCCAGCAGCCAAGGAGGGACTAGCGGGATTAGTAATGAGCAGTTCTTC
few	NA	TRBV4-1	TRBJ1-5	CASSQDREVLRPQHF	TGCGCCAGCAGCCAAGATCGAGAAGTTTTACGGCCCCAGCATTTT
few	NA	TRBV29-1	TRBJ2-1	CSVDFYEQFF	TGCAGCGTTGATTTCTATGAGCAGTTCTTC
NA	NA	TRBV7-2	TRBJ2-2	CASSLLAQNTGELFF	TGTGCCAGCAGCTTATTAGCCCAAAACACCGGGGAGCTGTTTTTT
NA	TRBD1	TRBV7-6	TRBJ2-7	CASSDSVLGQRSYEQYF	TGTGCCAGCAGCGACTCAGTTCTGGGACAGAGATCCTACGAGCAGTACTTC
NA	NA	TRBV19	TRBJ1-1	CASTPMGQLGEAFF	TGTGCCAGTACCCCCATGGGACAACTCGGGGAAGCTTTCTTT
NA	NA	TRBV2	TRBJ1-3	CASSEDRVSGNTIYF	TGTGCCAGCAGTGAAGACAGGGTGTCTGGAAACACCATATATTTT
NA	NA	TRBV20-1	TRBJ1-4	CSASLNEKLFF	TGCAGTGCTAGCTTGAATGAAAAACTGTTTTTT
NA	TRBD1	TRBV19	TRBJ1-2	CASSISQGRAEYGYTF	TGTGCCAGTAGTATCTCACAGGGGAGAGCAGAGTATGGCTACACCTTC
NA	TRBD2	TRBV5-4	TRBJ2-7	CASSLAGTSGPGEQYF	TGTGCCAGCAGCTTGGCCGGGACTAGCGGACCAGGGGAGCAGTACTTC
NA	NA	TRBV28	TRBJ1-2	CASRQGANRSGGYTF	TGTGCCAGCAGGCAAGGGGCTAATAGGTCCGGGGGCTACACCTTC
NA	TRBD2	TRBV4-2	TRBJ2-5	CASSQRAPVGGGGKETQYF	TGTGCCAGCAGCCAAAGAGCTCCCGTCGGCGGGGGGGGGAAGGAGACCCAGTACTTC
NA	TRBD1	TRBV10-1	TRBJ1-5	CASTLGQANQPQHF	TGCGCCAGCACTCTAGGACAGGCTAATCAGCCCCAGCATTTT
NA	NA	TRBV6-4	TRBJ2-2	CASSASRFSELFF	TGTGCCAGCAGCGCCTCCCGGTTCTCCGAGCTGTTTTTT
once	NA	TRBV27	TRBJ2-2	CASCFARGATGELFF	TGTGCCAGCTGTTTCGCGCGGGGTGCCACCGGGGAGCTGTTTTTT